This T cell receptor beta chain stems from a study of glioma-infiltrating T cells. General observations from the study: Above-expected tissue-blood divergence occurred in all gliomas, most in low-grade ones.

CDR1 and CDR2 from the germline V gene are SGHDN and FVKESK. CDR3 length: 13 amino acids. V lost 6 bases and J 9 bases, leaving 17 bases between the germline ends. The iRepertoire nested amplicon-rescue multiplex PCR amplified TCR alpha and beta CDR3s from RNA. MiXCR was run by TCRdb on the multiplex PCR reads, yielding one entry per CDR3 protein. The sample holds 44,000 or so distinct CDR3 sequences; around 24% are singletons and the top ten take around 5.8%. The table lists this clonotype with many counts. Its antigen is unknown. Sequencing input: glioma tissue, nonneoplastic brain tissue, or PBMCs (not recorded which). The chain carries TRBV14 and TRBJ2-5, with unresolved D. The source of this sequence is a human donor with low-grade glioma or glioblastoma, undergoing nonglioma brain surgery, or in good health (not recorded which). CDR3 protein: CASSFDTVTSQYF. The DNA for the CDR3 is TGTGCCAGCAGTTTTGACACGGTAACGTCCCAGTACTTC.